These 31 T cell receptor beta chains share one sample of origin, sequenced in a study of cytomegalovirus exposure and HLA in healthy donors. 60 Vbeta and 13 Jbeta primers were used in PCR. The data were produced by immunoSEQ multiplex PCR, yet TCRdb's version contains in-frame clones alone and is incomplete. The sample holds about 43,000 clones, 64% seen once. Sequenced input: PBMCs. The receptors originated from a human donor in good health.

This sequence joins TRBV5-4 and TRBJ1-6; 9 bases are a match to TRBD1. V gave up 1 base and J gave up 13 bases; unmatched junction bases: 9. Germline V gene sequence: CDR1 SGHNT, CDR2 YYREEE (reference sequence). The CDR3 sequence is 15 residues long. The CDR3 nucleotides are TGTGCCAGCAGCTTGCGCCGGACAGGGGATTTCCCCCTCCACTTT. This translates into CASSLRRTGDFPLHF. Full variable domain (rest looked up from reference TRBV5-4 and TRBJ1-6): ETGVTQSPTHLIKTRGQQVTLRCSSQSGHNTVSWYQQALGQGPQFIFQYYREEENGRGNFPPRFSGLQFPNYSSELNVNALELDDSALYLCASSLRRTGDFPLHFGNGTRLTVT.

This rearrangement joins TRBV11-2 to TRBJ1-4, with 8 nucleotides matching TRBD1. This CDR3 is built from 15 residues. Trimming removed 9 bases from V and 4 bases from J; junction bases left unmatched: 10. Per the germline V gene, CDR1 is SGHAT and CDR2 is FQNNGV. The CDR3 nucleotides are TGTGCCAGTCTGGACAGGGCAGAGGGTAATGAAAAACTGTTTTTT. It encodes CASLDRAEGNEKLFF. Filled out from reference TRBV11-2 and TRBJ1-4, the complete variable domain reads EAGVAQSPRYKIIEKRQSVAFWCNPISGHATLYWYQQILGQGPKLLIQFQNNGVVDDSQLPKDRFSAERLKGVDSTLKIQPAKLEDSAVYLCASLDRAEGNEKLFFGSGTQLSVL.

In this sample, this clone turned up once. The rearrangement links TRBV6-6 to TRBJ1-5; 9 nucleotides line up with TRBD1. The CDR3 runs 16 residues. Germline V gene lookup returns CDR1 MNHNY and CDR2 SVGAGI (reference sequence). Trimming cost V 3 bases and J 4 bases; bases outside gene matches: 7. CDR3 nucleotides: TGTGCCAGCAGTTATTTGGACAGGGGATCAAATCAGCCCCAGCATTTT. This encodes CASSYLDRGSNQPQHF.

The V and J genes are TRBV6-5 and TRBJ2-5; weak D call: TRBD2 (5 bases). V was clipped by 8 bases and J by 5 bases, with 12 bases between them. CDR1 is MNHEY and CDR2 is SVGAGI in the germline V gene. The CDR3 is 12 amino acids. CDR3 nucleotide sequence: TGTGCCAGCGAGGACTTCCGGGAGACCCAGTACTTC. Translating gives CASEDFRETQYF.

CDR3 sequence: CASSGDPGTGELFF. The CDR3 region has the DNA TGTGCCAGCAGCGGAGATCCGGGCACCGGGGAGCTGTTTTTT. The chain joins TRBV9 to TRBJ2-2, with no clear D. This CDR3 is 14 amino acids long. Germline V CDR1 and CDR2: SGDLS, YYNGEE. The ends were cut back, 3 bases at V and 4 bases at J, with 10 bases in the middle.

The chain links TRBV7-6 to TRBJ2-7, with TRBD1 matching 7 bases. The ends lost 4 bases at V and 6 bases at J; junction bases unmatched: 3. The CDR3 loop spans 12 amino acids. The V gene's germline CDR1 is SGHVS and CDR2 FNYEAQ. CDR3 amino acids: CASSSRDSEQYF. The CDR3 nucleotides read TGTGCCAGCAGCTCCCGGGACAGCGAGCAGTACTTC.

This clone came up once. The chain links TRBV6-1 to TRBJ2-2; D may be TRBD1 (5 bases). This CDR3 is 14 amino acids long. Germline assignment: CDR1 MNHNS and CDR2 SASEGT. V lost 6 bases and J lost 3, with 11 bases in between. CDR3 nucleotide sequence: TGTGCCAGCAGGGTACAGGTGGACACCGGGGAGCTGTTTTTT. Encoded protein: CASRVQVDTGELFF.

In this sample, this clone turned up once. V usage is TRBV6-5 and J usage is TRBJ2-1, with TRBD1 matching 8 bases. The CDR3 is 13 residues long. CDR1 is MNHEY and CDR2 is SVGAGI in the germline V gene. V shed 8 bases and J 2 bases; nucleotides not matched to a gene: 2. This chain's CDR3 is CASGQGTYNEQFF. Here the CDR3 DNA reads TGTGCCAGCGGACAGGGTACCTACAATGAGCAGTTCTTC.

The table lists this clone with a few counts. V is TRBV4-1 and J is TRBJ2-1; 8 nucleotides align to TRBD2. The ends lost 2 bases at V and 8 bases at J; junction bases unmatched: 8. Germline assignment: CDR1 MGHRA and CDR2 YSYEKL. The CDR3 runs 15 residues. The CDR3 reads CASSQIAGIWDEQFF. CDR3 DNA sequence: TGCGCCAGCAGCCAAATAGCGGGGATTTGGGATGAGCAGTTCTTC.

The count of this clone is one. The chain recombines TRBV5-4 with TRBJ2-1, with 7 bases aligning to TRBD2. Trimming at V came to 0 bases and at J to 9 bases, leaving 9 bases not matched to a gene. CDR3 size: 15 residues. CDR1 SGHNT and CDR2 YYREEE come from the germline V gene (reference sequence). This CDR3 reads CASSLGRGGLREQFF. CDR3 nucleotides: TGTGCCAGCAGCTTGGGCCGCGGGGGATTACGTGAGCAGTTCTTC.

J is TRBJ2-5 and V is TRBV2; possibly TRBD1 for D (5 bases). Germline V lookup: CDR1 SNHLY, CDR2 FYNNEI. Trimming took off 6 bases at V and 5 bases at J, with 19 bases between the two ends. The CDR3 length is 15 residues. The CDR3 bases are TGTGCCAGCAGGCCAAGGGGCCCGACCGGGGAGACCCAGTACTTC. Translated: CASRPRGPTGETQYF.

This clone occurred once. This chain links TRBV4-2 with TRBJ2-3, with D perhaps matching TRBD2 (5 bases). V lost 5 bases to trimming and J lost 5 bases, with 11 bases between them. CDR3 length: 13 residues. From germline, CDR1 is LGHNA and CDR2 YNFKEQ. CDR3 sequence reads: CASSTDRGDTQYF. CDR3 in DNA: TGTGCCAGCAGCACCGATCGGGGAGATACGCAGTATTTT.

The rearrangement links TRBV19 to TRBJ1-4; D is perhaps TRBD1 (5 bases). The V end lost 5 bases, the J end lost 8 bases, and 12 bases lay between the germline ends. Germline lookup yields CDR1 LNHDA and CDR2 SQIVND (reference sequence). This CDR3 is 13 amino acids long. This CDR3 reads CASSQGMGEKLFF. CDR3 DNA sequence: TGTGCCAGTAGTCAGGGAATGGGAGAAAAACTGTTTTTT.

The V and J genes are TRBV7-8 and TRBJ2-5; TRBD2 might be the D (7 bases). The CDR3 is made up of 15 amino acids. V was shortened by 4 bases and J by 5 bases, with 17 bases between the two germline ends. The germline CDR1 and CDR2 sequences are SGHVS and FQNEAQ. The CDR3 DNA reads TGTGCCAGCAGCTCCCTTGGGGGGGCAGTGGAGACCCAGTACTTC. As protein: CASSSLGGAVETQYF.

This chain links TRBV7-2 with TRBJ2-7; 8 positions match TRBD2. CDR3 length: 15 residues. CDR1 is SGHTA, CDR2 FQGNSA, per germline. J was trimmed by 6 bases and V by 5 bases; bases with no gene match: 12. CDR3 coding DNA: TGTGCCAGCAGCCCTACTATCGGGGGGGCTCTCGAGCAGTACTTC. Translation gives CASSPTIGGALEQYF.

This clone was detected a few times. The V call is TRBV6-1, the J call TRBJ1-4; no reliable D call. Between the trimmed V and J ends, which lost 3 bases and 10 bases, there was a span of 15 bases. Germline CDR1 reads MNHNS; CDR2 reads SASEGT. This CDR3 has 14 amino acids. Here the CDR3 DNA reads TGTGCCAGCAGTGAGTCAGGCGCCGCTGGAAAACTGTTTTTT. Its translation is CASSESGAAGKLFF.

The chain is built from TRBV7-8 and TRBJ2-3, with D hard to call. V dropped 2 bases and J dropped 0 bases, with 9 bases sitting between them. Per germline, CDR1 SGHVS and CDR2 FQNEAQ. This CDR3 is 15 amino acids long. This chain's CDR3 is CASSLFRSSTDTQYF. The CDR3 nucleotides are TGTGCCAGCAGCTTATTTCGCAGTAGCACAGATACGCAGTATTTT.

The CDR3 bases are TGTGCCAGCCGACCAGTAGGGACAGCTAACTATGGCTACACCTTC. It is translated as CASRPVGTANYGYTF. The rearrangement joins TRBV6-1 to TRBJ1-2; 7 bases are a match to TRBD1. J lost 0 bases, V lost 8 bases, and 9 bases had no gene match. CDR1 and CDR2 (germline): MNHNS, SASEGT. The CDR3 length is 15 residues.

The genes are TRBV6-6 and TRBJ1-1, with TRBD1 matching 8 bases. The CDR3 contains 15 residues. Germline V gene lookup returns CDR1 MNHNY and CDR2 SVGAGI (reference sequence). V gave up 4 bases and J gave up 5 bases; unmatched junction bases: 9. The CDR3 sequence is CASSFPGQERTEAFF. The CDR3 DNA is TGTGCCAGCAGTTTTCCGGGACAGGAGAGGACTGAAGCTTTCTTT.

The chain combines TRBV15 with TRBJ1-1, with 10 nucleotides matching TRBD1. This CDR3 contains 16 residues. The J segment lost 7 bases and the V segment lost 1 base, leaving 9 bases of the junction unmatched. Germline CDR1 LNHNV, CDR2 YYDKDF (reference sequence). For the CDR3, the DNA is TGTGCCACCAGCAGAGGACAGGGGGCGCTTTACGGTGAAGCTTTCTTT. This translates into CATSRGQGALYGEAFF.

V gene TRBV5-1 combines with J gene TRBJ2-7, with D possibly matching TRBD1 (6 bases). The CDR3 totals 15 residues. In germline, CDR1 is SGHRS, CDR2 YFSETQ. V lost 0 bases to trimming and J lost 2 bases, with 12 bases between them. The CDR3 DNA is TGCGCCAGCAGCTTGGGGGGACCAGGGGCCTACGAGCAGTACTTC. Residues: CASSLGGPGAYEQYF. Full variable domain (rest looked up from reference TRBV5-1 and TRBJ2-7): KAGVTQTPRYLIKTRGQQVTLSCSPISGHRSVSWYQQTPGQGLQFLFEYFSETQRNKGNFPGRFSGRQFSNSRSEMNVSTLELGDSALYLCASSLGGPGAYEQYFGPGTRLTVT.

The chain links TRBV2 to TRBJ2-3; D might be TRBD1 (6 bases). The CDR3 totals 14 residues. Trimming took off 5 bases at V and 6 bases at J, with 15 bases between the two ends. CDR1 and CDR2 from the germline V gene are SNHLY and FYNNEI. The CDR3 nucleotides read TGTGCCAGCAGTCGGACAGCTCGAAGGGATACGCAGTATTTT. Amino acids: CASSRTARRDTQYF.

J is TRBJ1-5 and V is TRBV27; perhaps TRBD1 as D (6 bases). Germline CDR1 reads MNHEY; CDR2 reads SMNVEV (reference sequence). V was shortened by 11 bases and J by 7 bases, with 15 bases between the two germline ends. The CDR3 has 12 residues. This CDR3 is CASPGVQQPQHF. For the CDR3, the DNA is TGTGCCTCCCCAGGGGTTCAACAGCCCCAGCATTTT.

On this clone: The same CDR3 can be traced to other DNA sequences in this sample. The chain joins TRBV7-2 to TRBJ2-5; no firm D call. The V gene lost 2 bases and the J gene lost 2 bases, with 6 bases spanning the gap. Looked up from germline, CDR1 is SGHTA and CDR2 is FQGNSA. This CDR3 is built from 13 residues. The CDR3 DNA follows: TGTGCCAGCAGCTTAACTCGGCAAGAGACCCAGTACTTC. It codes for CASSLTRQETQYF.

The sample holds one count of this clone. The chain is built from TRBV27 and TRBJ1-5; tentative D call: TRBD1 (6 bases). This CDR3 is built from 15 residues. The germline gives CDR1 MNHEY, CDR2 SMNVEV (reference sequence). Trimming cost V 8 bases and J 4 bases, with 18 bases left between them. The CDR3 DNA reads as TGTGCCAGCGGCTTCGGGACAAGCCGAAATCAGCCCCAGCATTTT. Its protein product is CASGFGTSRNQPQHF.

This clone was seen only once. The chain combines TRBV12-5 with TRBJ2-2; 8 bases match TRBD2. The CDR3 length is 15 residues. Germline values: CDR1 LGHNT, CDR2 FRNRAP. Unmatched junction bases numbered 8, after V lost 9 bases and J lost 2 bases. CDR3 region: CASQITSGNTGELFF. The CDR3 bases are TGTGCTAGCCAGATAACTAGCGGAAACACCGGGGAGCTGTTTTTT.

The chain employs TRBV7-2 and TRBJ2-3; maybe TRBD2 (5 bases). The CDR3 runs to 16 residues. From germline, CDR1 is SGHTA and CDR2 FQGNSA. The V end was cut by 2 bases, the J end by 6 bases, with 18 bases between. The CDR3 reads CASSLLVSDGGDTQYF. The CDR3 DNA sequence: TGTGCCAGCAGCTTATTAGTTTCCGACGGCGGGGATACGCAGTATTTT.

This clone was seen a few times. This chain connects TRBV5-1 to TRBJ2-7; TRBD2 agrees at 12 bases. CDR1 and CDR2 (germline): SGHRS, YFSETQ. The CDR3 runs 16 residues. After removal of 4 bases from V and 3 bases from J, the junction contained 8 bases not matched to a gene. The CDR3 bases are TGCGCCAGCAGCCCAGGACTAGCGGGGACATTCTACGAGCAGTACTTC. Amino acid sequence: CASSPGLAGTFYEQYF.

There are a few counts of this clone. This chain's CDR3 is CASSIRSGNTEAFF. DNA of the CDR3: TGTGCCAGCAGCATCCGGTCGGGGAACACTGAAGCTTTCTTT. The chain joins TRBV4-2 to TRBJ1-1, with D hard to call. Trimming shortened V by 5 bases and J by 1 base, and 11 bases separated the two germline ends. CDR1 LGHNA and CDR2 YNFKEQ come from the germline V gene. CDR3 length equals 14 residues.

The chain joins TRBV10-3 to TRBJ2-2, with TRBD1 matching over 8 bases. The V gene's germline CDR1 is ENHRY and CDR2 SYGVKD. CDR3 length: 16 residues. Unmatched junction bases numbered 6, after V lost 6 bases and J lost 0 bases. CDR3 nucleotides: TGTGCCATCAGGACCAGGACAGGGACGAACACCGGGGAGCTGTTTTTT. This sequence encodes CAIRTRTGTNTGELFF.

The rearrangement uses TRBV15 and TRBJ2-1; D might be TRBD2 (7 bases). With 5 bases removed from V and 9 bases from J, the gap between germline ends came to 17 bases. The CDR3 runs 14 residues. The germline V gene has CDR1 LNHNV and CDR2 YYDKDF (reference sequence). Written as DNA, the CDR3 is TGTGCCACCAGCCTGTCGGGGGGCCTTGGTGAGCAGTTCTTC. This gives the protein CATSLSGGLGEQFF.